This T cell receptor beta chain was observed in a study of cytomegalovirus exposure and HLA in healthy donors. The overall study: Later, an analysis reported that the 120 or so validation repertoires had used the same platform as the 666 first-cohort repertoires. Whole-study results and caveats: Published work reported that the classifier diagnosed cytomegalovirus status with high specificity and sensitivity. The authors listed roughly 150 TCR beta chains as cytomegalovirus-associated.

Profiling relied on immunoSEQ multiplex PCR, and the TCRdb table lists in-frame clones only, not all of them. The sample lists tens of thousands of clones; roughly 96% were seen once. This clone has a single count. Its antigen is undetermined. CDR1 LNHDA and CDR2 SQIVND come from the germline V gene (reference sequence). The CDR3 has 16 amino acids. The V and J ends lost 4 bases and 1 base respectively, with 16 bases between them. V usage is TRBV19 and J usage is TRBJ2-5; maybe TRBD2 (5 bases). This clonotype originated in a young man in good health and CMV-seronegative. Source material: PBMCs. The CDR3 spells CASSSGGSGSQETQYF. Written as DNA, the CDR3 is TGTGCCAGTAGTAGTGGAGGTTCGGGGAGCCAAGAGACCCAGTACTTC.